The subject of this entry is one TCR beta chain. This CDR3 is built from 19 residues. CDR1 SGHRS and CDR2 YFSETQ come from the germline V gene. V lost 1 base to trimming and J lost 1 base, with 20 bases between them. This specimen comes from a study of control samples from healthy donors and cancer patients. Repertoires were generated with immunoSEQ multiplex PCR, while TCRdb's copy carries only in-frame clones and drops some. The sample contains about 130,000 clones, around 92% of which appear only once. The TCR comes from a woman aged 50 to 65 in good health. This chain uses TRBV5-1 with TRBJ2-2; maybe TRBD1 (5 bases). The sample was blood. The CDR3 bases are TGCGCCAGCAGCTTGTTGGCAACAACCCAGACAGAGAACACCGGGGAGCTGTTTTTT. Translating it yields CASSLLATTQTENTGELFF.